A single T cell receptor beta chain is shown here with its context. The PCR contained 60 Vbeta and 13 Jbeta primers. Sequencing was performed with immunoSEQ multiplex PCR; in TCRdb, only in-frame clones are kept and a portion is missing. The data contain 90,000 to 130,000 clones, about 60% of them singletons. Trimming shortened V by 0 bases and J by 8 bases, and 11 bases separated the two germline ends. The length of the CDR3 is 13 residues. Germline values: CDR1 SGHDT, CDR2 YYEEEE. This sample stems from a study of cytomegalovirus exposure and HLA in healthy donors. Study details: One earlier analysis, a look at 200 million or so T cells, found fewer than 140 million unique TCR beta sequences.

Sequencing used PBMCs. The chain uses TRBV5-6 and TRBJ1-1; possibly TRBD1 for D (6 bases). The clonotype was recovered from a woman under 40 in good health and CMV-seronegative. The CDR3 nucleotides read TGTGCCAGCAGCTTGGTTCAGGGGCCGGAAGCTTTCTTT. It yields the protein CASSLVQGPEAFF.